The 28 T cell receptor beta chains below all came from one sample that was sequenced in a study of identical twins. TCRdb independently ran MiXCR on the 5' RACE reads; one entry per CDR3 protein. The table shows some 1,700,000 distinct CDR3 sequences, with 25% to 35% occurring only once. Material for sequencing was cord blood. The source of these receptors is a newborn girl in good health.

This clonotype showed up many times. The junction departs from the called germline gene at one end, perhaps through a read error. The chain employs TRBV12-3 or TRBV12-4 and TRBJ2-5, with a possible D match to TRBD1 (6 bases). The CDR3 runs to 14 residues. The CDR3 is CASSLGAYQETQYF. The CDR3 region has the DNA TGCGCCAGCAGCTTGGGGGCGTACCAAGAGACCCAGTACTTC.

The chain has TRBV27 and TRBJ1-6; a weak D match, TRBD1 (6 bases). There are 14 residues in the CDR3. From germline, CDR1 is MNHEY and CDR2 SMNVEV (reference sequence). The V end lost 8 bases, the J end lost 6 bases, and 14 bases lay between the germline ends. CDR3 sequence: CASSQGRSNSPLHF. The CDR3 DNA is TGTGCCAGCTCTCAGGGGAGAAGTAATTCACCCCTCCACTTT.

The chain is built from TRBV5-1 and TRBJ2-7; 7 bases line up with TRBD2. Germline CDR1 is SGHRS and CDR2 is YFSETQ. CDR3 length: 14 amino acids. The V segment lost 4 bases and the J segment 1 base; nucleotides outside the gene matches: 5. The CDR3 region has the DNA TGCGCCAGCAGCGAGGGACTACCTTCCTACGAGCAGTACTTC. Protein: CASSEGLPSYEQYF.

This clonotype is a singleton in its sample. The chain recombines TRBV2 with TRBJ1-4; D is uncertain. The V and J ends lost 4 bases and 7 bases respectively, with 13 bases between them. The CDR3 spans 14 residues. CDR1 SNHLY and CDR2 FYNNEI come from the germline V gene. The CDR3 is CASSGWGRGEKLFF. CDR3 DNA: TGTGCCAGCAGTGGCTGGGGTCGCGGTGAAAAACTGTTTTTT.

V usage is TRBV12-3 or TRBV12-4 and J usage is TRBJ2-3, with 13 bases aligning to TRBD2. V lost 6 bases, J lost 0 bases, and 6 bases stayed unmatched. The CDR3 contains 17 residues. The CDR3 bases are TGTGCCAGCAGGCGGACTAGCGGGAGCTCTAGCACAGATACGCAGTATTTT. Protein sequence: CASRRTSGSSSTDTQYF.

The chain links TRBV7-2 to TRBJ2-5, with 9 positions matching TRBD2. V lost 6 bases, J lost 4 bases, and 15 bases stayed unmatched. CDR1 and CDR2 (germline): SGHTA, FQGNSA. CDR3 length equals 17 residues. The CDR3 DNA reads TGTGCCAGCAGGAGGGATATTGCGGGGGGGCCGAGAGAGACCCAGTACTTC. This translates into CASRRDIAGGPRETQYF.

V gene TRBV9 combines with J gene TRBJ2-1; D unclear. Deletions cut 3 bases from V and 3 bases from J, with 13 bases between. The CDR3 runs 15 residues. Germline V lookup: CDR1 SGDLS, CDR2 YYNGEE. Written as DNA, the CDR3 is TGTGCCAGCAGCGCCGATATCGGCCACTACAATGAGCAGTTCTTC. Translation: CASSADIGHYNEQFF.

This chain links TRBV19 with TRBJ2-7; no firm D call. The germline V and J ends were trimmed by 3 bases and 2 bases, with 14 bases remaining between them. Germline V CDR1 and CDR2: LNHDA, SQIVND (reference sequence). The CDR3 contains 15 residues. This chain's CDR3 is CASSIGPVSTYEQYF. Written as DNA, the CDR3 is TGTGCCAGTAGTATCGGCCCCGTCAGCACCTACGAGCAGTACTTC. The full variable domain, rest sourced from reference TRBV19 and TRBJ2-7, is DGGITQSPKYLFRKEGQNVTLSCEQNLNHDAMYWYRQDPGQGLRLIYYSQIVNDFQKGDIAEGYSVSREKKESFPLTVTSAQKNPTAFYLCASSIGPVSTYEQYFGPGTRLTVT.

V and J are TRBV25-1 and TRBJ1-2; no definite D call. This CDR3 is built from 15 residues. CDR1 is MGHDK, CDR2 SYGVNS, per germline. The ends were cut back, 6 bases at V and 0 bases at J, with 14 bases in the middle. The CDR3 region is CASRDTAGTNYGYTF. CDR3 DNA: TGTGCCAGCAGGGATACCGCGGGGACTAACTATGGCTACACCTTC.

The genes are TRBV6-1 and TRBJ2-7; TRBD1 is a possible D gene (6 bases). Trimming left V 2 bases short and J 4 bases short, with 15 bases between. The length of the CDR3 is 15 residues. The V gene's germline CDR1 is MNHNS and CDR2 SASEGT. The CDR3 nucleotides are TGTGCCAGCAGTGAATACCCCGGACAGTTGTACGAGCAGTACTTC. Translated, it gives CASSEYPGQLYEQYF.

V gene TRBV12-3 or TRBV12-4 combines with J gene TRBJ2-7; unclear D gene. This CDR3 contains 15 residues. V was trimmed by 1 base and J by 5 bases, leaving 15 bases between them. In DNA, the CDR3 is TGTGCCAGCAGTTTAGGGTCCCTAAGGCATAACGAGCAGTACTTC. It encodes CASSLGSLRHNEQYF.

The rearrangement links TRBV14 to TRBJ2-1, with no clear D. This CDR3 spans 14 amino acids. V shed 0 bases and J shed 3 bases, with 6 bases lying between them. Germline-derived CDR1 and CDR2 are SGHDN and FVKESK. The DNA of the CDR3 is TGTGCCAGCAGCCAAGAAGCGAACTACAATGAGCAGTTCTTC. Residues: CASSQEANYNEQFF.

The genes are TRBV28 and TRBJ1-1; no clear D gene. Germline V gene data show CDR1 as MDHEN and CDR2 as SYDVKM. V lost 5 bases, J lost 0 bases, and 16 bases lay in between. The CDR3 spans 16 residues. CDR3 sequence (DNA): TGTGCCAGCAGTCCCCCGCGACGGAGCCTGAACACTGAAGCTTTCTTT. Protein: CASSPPRRSLNTEAFF.

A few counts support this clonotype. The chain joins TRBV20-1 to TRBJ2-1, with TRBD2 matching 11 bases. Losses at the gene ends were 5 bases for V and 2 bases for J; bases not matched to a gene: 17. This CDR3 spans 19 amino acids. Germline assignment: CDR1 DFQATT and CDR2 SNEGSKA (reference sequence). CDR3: CSAPRLGELAGDTYNEQFF. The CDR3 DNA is TGCAGTGCTCCCAGATTAGGGGAACTAGCGGGGGACACCTACAATGAGCAGTTCTTC.

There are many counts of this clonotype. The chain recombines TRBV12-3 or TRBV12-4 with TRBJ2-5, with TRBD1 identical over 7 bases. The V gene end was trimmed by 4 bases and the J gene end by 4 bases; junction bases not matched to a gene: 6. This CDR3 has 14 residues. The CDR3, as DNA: TGTGCCAGCAGTTCAACAGGGGTCCGAGAGACCCAGTACTTC. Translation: CASSSTGVRETQYF.

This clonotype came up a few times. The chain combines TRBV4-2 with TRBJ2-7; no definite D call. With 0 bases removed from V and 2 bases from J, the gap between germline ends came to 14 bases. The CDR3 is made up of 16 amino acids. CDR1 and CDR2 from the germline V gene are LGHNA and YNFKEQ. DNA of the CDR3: TGTGCCAGCAGCCAAGAGGGTTCATTCGCCCCCTACGAGCAGTACTTC. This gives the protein CASSQEGSFAPYEQYF.

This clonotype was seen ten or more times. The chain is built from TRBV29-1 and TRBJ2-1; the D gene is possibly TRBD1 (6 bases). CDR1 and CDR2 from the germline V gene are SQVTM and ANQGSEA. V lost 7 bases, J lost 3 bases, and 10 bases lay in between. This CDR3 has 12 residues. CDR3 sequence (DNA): TGCAGCGCTACAGGGATCTACAATGAGCAGTTCTTC. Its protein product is CSATGIYNEQFF.

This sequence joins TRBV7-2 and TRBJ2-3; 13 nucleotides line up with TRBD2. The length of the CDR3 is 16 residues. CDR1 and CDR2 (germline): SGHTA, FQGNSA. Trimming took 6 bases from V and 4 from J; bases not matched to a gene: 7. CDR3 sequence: CASRLAGGPVADTQYF. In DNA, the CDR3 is TGTGCCAGCAGACTAGCGGGAGGGCCGGTTGCAGATACGCAGTATTTT.

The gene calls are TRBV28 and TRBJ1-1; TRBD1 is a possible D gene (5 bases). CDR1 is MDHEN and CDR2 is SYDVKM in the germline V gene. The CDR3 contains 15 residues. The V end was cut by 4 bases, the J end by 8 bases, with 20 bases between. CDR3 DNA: TGTGCCAGCAGTTGTGCCGGGACGGGCTGCTGGGAAGCTTTCTTT. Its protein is CASSCAGTGCWEAFF. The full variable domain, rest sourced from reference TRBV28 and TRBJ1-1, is DVKVTQSSRYLVKRTGEKVFLECVQDMDHENMFWYRQDPGLGLRLIYFSYDVKMKEKGDIPEGYSVSREKKERFSLILESASTNQTSMYLCASSCAGTGCWEAFFGQGTRLTVV.

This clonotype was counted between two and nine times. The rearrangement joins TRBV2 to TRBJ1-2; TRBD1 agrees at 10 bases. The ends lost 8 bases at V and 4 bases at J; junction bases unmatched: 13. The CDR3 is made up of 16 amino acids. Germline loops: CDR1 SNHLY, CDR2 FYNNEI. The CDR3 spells CASPQGDRGPSYGYTF. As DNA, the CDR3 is TGTGCCAGCCCCCAAGGGGACAGGGGCCCCAGCTATGGCTACACCTTC. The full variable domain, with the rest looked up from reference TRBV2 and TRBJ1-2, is EPEVTQTPSHQVTQMGQEVILRCVPISNHLYFYWYRQILGQKVEFLVSFYNNEISEKSEIFDDQFSVERPDGSNFTLKIRSTKLEDSAMYFCASPQGDRGPSYGYTFGSGTRLTVV.

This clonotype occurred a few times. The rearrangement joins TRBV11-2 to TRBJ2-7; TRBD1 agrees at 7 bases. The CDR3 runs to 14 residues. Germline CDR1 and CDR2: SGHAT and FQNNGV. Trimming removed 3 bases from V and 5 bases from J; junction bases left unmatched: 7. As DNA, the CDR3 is TGTGCCAGCAGCTTCCGGGACAGCCCTCACGAGCAGTACTTC. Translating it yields CASSFRDSPHEQYF.

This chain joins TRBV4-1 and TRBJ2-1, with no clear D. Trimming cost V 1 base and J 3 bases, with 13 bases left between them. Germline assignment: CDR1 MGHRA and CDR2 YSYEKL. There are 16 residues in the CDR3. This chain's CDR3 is CASSQVGTFVYNEQFF. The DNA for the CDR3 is TGCGCCAGCAGCCAAGTAGGAACGTTCGTCTACAATGAGCAGTTCTTC.

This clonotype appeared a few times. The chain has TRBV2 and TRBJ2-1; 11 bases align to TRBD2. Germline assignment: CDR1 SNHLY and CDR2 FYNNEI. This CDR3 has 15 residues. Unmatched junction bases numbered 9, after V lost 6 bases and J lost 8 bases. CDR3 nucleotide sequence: TGTGCCAGCAGCTACATAGCGGGGGGGCCACATGAGCAGTTCTTC. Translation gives CASSYIAGGPHEQFF.

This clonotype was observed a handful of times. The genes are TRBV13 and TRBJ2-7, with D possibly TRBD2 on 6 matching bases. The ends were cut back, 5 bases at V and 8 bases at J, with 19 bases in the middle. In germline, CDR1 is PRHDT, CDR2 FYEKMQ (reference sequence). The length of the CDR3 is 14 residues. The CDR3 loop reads CASSQIWRASQQYF. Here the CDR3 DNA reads TGTGCCAGCAGCCAAATCTGGAGGGCCAGTCAGCAGTACTTC.

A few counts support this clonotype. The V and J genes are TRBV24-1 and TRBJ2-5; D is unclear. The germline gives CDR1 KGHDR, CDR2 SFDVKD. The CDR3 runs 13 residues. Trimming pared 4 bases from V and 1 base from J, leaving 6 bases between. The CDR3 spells CATSEPPQETQYF. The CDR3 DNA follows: TGTGCCACCAGTGAGCCCCCCCAAGAGACCCAGTACTTC.

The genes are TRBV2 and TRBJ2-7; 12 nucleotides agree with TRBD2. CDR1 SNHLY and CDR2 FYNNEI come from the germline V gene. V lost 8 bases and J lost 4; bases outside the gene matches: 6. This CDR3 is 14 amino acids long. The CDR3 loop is CASPSGGAEYEQYF. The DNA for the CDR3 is TGTGCCAGCCCTAGCGGGGGGGCGGAATACGAGCAGTACTTC.

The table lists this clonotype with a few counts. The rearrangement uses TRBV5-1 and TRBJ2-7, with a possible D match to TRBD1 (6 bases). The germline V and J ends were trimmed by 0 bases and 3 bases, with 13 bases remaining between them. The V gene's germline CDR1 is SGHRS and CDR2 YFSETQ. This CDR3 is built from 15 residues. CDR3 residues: CASSLVQGKGYEQYF. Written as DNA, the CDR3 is TGCGCCAGCAGCTTGGTACAGGGCAAGGGCTACGAGCAGTACTTC.

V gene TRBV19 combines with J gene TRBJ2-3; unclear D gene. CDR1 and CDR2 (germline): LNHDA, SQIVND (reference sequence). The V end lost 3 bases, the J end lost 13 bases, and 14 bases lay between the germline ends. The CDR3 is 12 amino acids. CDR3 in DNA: TGTGCCAGTAGTATGCTGGACCATCAAAAGTATTTT. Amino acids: CASSMLDHQKYF.